A selection of T cell receptor beta chains follows, all from one sample in a study of T cells after posttransplantation cyclophosphamide. Using immunoSEQ multiplex PCR, the repertoire was profiled, and TCRdb retains in-frame clones only, with some absent. The repertoire holds more than 50,000 clones, with around 83% as singletons. Sequencing was performed on PBMCs. These receptors all stem from a man aged 25-45 years with a blood cancer, CMV-positive, and with a related stem cell donor. The CDR3 runs from the conserved cysteine through the conserved F or W. D genes are given only for firm matches. Clone size is shown for a subset of rows, as once, few, many or a class of expanded clone.

D gene	clone size	J gene	V gene	CDR3 DNA	CDR3 protein
.	.	TRBJ2-1	TRBV18	TGTGCCAGCTCACCACTCTTTCGGGCCGGGACTGGGTACAATGAGCAGTTCTTC	CASSPLFRAGTGYNEQFF
TRBD1	.	TRBJ2-7	TRBV9	TGTGCCAGCAGCGGGACAGGGGAGGGATACGAGCAGTACTTC	CASSGTGEGYEQYF
.	.	TRBJ1-5	TRBV4-1	TGCGCCAGCAGCCAAGAAGGAGGAACCGAACATCAGCCCCAGCATTTT	CASSQEGGTEHQPQHF
TRBD1	.	TRBJ2-7	TRBV7-3	TGTGCCAGCAGCCTCCAGGGGGTTCTAAGCTCCTACGAGCAGTACTTC	CASSLQGVLSSYEQYF
TRBD1	.	TRBJ2-4	TRBV11-3	TGTGCCAGCAGCCAGGACAGGGAAGCCAAAAACATTCAGTACTTC	CASSQDREAKNIQYF
.	.	TRBJ2-4	TRBV7-9	TGTGCCAGCAGCTTAGGGGCAGGAAGCATTCAGTACTTC	CASSLGAGSIQYF
TRBD2	.	TRBJ2-3	TRBV28	TGTGCCAGCGCTACTCTAAAGCGGGAGGCGGCAGATACGCAGTATTTT	CASATLKREAADTQYF
.	.	TRBJ1-1	TRBV5-1	TGCGCCAGCAGAGTTGAACAGGGTTTAGAAGCTTTCTTT	CASRVEQGLEAFF
.	once	TRBJ1-1	TRBV14	TGTGCCAGCAGCCAAGATCAGGTTGCTGGGAGGGAAGCTTTCTTT	CASSQDQVAGREAFF
.	.	TRBJ2-1	TRBV19	TGTGCCAGTAGCGAGGGAGCTTGGTACAATGAGCAGTTCTTC	CASSEGAWYNEQFF
TRBD1	.	TRBJ2-2	TRBV5-4	TGTGCCAGCAGCCAGGGACAGGGGCCGACGGGGGAGCTGTTTTTT	CASSQGQGPTGELFF
TRBD1	.	TRBJ1-1	TRBV7-8	TGTGCCAGCAGCCGTCCCCGGGACAGGGCGAACACTGAAGCTTTCTTT	CASSRPRDRANTEAFF
.	few	TRBJ1-4	TRBV6-5	TGTGCCAGCAGGGCCGACCCCGCTCGGGATGAAAAACTGTTTTTT	CASRADPARDEKLFF
TRBD1	.	TRBJ2-7	TRBV9	TGTGCCAGCAGCGTAGGGGTGGGGACAGTCTCCTACGAGCAGTACTTC	CASSVGVGTVSYEQYF
TRBD1	.	TRBJ1-1	TRBV27	TGTGCCAGCAGTTTAATGGCAGGGGGGAACACTGAAGCTTTCTTT	CASSLMAGGNTEAFF
TRBD2	.	TRBJ2-7	TRBV11-2	TGTGCCAGCAGCTTATACCGACTAGCGGGAGAGGGCGAGCAGTACTTC	CASSLYRLAGEGEQYF
TRBD1	.	TRBJ1-2	TRBV10-3	TGTGCCATCAAGTCAGGACAGGGTAGCCTCATCCGCACGTATGGCTACACCTTC	CAIKSGQGSLIRTYGYTF
TRBD1	few	TRBJ1-2	TRBV2	TGTGCCAGCAGTGCCCCGGACAGGGGGATCTATGGCTACACCTTC	CASSAPDRGIYGYTF
TRBD2	.	TRBJ2-7	TRBV28	TGTGCCAGCAGTTTATCTGTAAGCGGGACGGAAGAATACGAGCAGTACTTC	CASSLSVSGTEEYEQYF
.	.	TRBJ1-1	TRBV5-1	TGCGCCAGCAGCGGATCAACAGGGAGGAACACTGAAGCTTTCTTT	CASSGSTGRNTEAFF
TRBD1	.	TRBJ2-7	TRBV6-6	TGTGCCAGCAGTTACTCGACAGGGAGCTCCTACGAGCAGTACTTC	CASSYSTGSSYEQYF
TRBD2	.	TRBJ2-3	TRBV15	TGTGCCACCAGCCCATTAGACGGGGGGGACACAGATACGCAGTATTTT	CATSPLDGGDTDTQYF
TRBD2	.	TRBJ2-3	TRBV29-1	TGCAGCGTTGCGGAGCGGGAGAGGGGGGATACGCAGTATTTT	CSVAERERGDTQYF
.	.	TRBJ2-2	TRBV19	TGTGCCAGTAGTACTATCACCGGGGCCGGGGAGCTGTTTTTT	CASSTITGAGELFF
.	.	TRBJ2-5	TRBV2	TGTGCCAGCAGTGAAGGGCCGGGACAACAAGAGACCCAGTACTTC	CASSEGPGQQETQYF
TRBD1	.	TRBJ2-7	TRBV19	TGTGCCAGTAGTAGGACAGGGACTTACGAGCAGTACTTC	CASSRTGTYEQYF
TRBD1	.	TRBJ1-3	TRBV2	TGTGCCAGCAGTTGGACAGGGGGCTCTGGAAACACCATATATTTT	CASSWTGGSGNTIYF
.	.	TRBJ2-2	TRBV5-1	TGCGCCAGCAGCTTGGCCGCATCGGGGTACACCGGGGAGCTGTTTTTT	CASSLAASGYTGELFF
.	.	TRBJ2-2	TRBV6-4	TGTGCCAGCAGTGACCAGGACACCGGGGAGCTGTTTTTT	CASSDQDTGELFF
TRBD2	.	TRBJ2-5	TRBV9	TGTGCCAGCAGCGTCTCAGCGGGGGAAGAGACCCAGTACTTC	CASSVSAGEETQYF
TRBD1	.	TRBJ1-4	TRBV5-1	TGCGCCAGCAGCTCCCAGGGGGCAGGGGCTAATGAAAAACTGTTTTTT	CASSSQGAGANEKLFF
.	.	TRBJ2-3	TRBV7-9	TGTGCCAGCAGCTTAGAGAGGGTTCTGAGGGATACGCAGTATTTT	CASSLERVLRDTQYF
.	.	TRBJ2-7	TRBV27	TGTGCCAGCAGTGTGGGCAGCCTAACCTACGAGCAGTACTTC	CASSVGSLTYEQYF